This T cell receptor beta chain is from a study of T-cell memory formation after mild COVID-19. As for the study in general: TCR clusters largely stayed donor specific. Points from the study as a whole: Day 15 to 85 contracting clones showed balanced CD4/CD8; day 15 to 37 expanders favored CD4+. The study found contracting CD4+ clones mainly in CM and EM and contracting CD8+ clones in EMRA.

Turning to this clonotype: The antigen is not known.

This CDR3 is built from 15 residues. Per the germline V gene, CDR1 is SGHRS and CDR2 is YFSETQ. V dropped 1 base and J dropped 5 bases, with 16 bases sitting between them. TCRdb fed the 5' RACE reads into MiXCR, producing one record per CDR3 protein. This table holds 430,000 or so distinct CDR3 sequences, around a quarter found once. The V gene is TRBV5-1, the J gene TRBJ2-7; D possibly corresponds to TRBD2 (6 bases). The TCR was taken from an adult woman who had mild COVID-19 (a few samples of this study predate the infection). Cell type and time point are not known. Input material: PBMCs or a T cell subset sorted from them (not recorded which). Here the CDR3 reads CASSLMDPGRNEQYF. The CDR3 DNA follows: TGCGCCAGCAGCTTGATGGATCCGGGGAGGAACGAGCAGTACTTC.